These 19 T cell receptor beta chains were all obtained from the same sample, sequenced in a study of blood T cell repertoires in COVID-19. Clones were sequenced by immunoSEQ multiplex PCR, and TCRdb holds only the in-frame ones, with some missing. The sample carries under 250,000 clones, 70% to 90% recorded once. Sequencing was done on a sample of peripheral blood. These receptors all stem from a woman aged 45 to 65 with active or convalescent COVID-19.

This clone has only one observation. The V gene is TRBV19, the J gene TRBJ1-2; D is perhaps TRBD1 (6 bases). The germline V and J ends were trimmed by 8 bases and 4 bases, with 14 bases remaining between them. This CDR3 region has 13 residues. Germline V gene sequence: CDR1 LNHDA, CDR2 SQIVND (reference sequence). CDR3 bases: TGTGCCAGTCAGGGGTCCACCGCCTATGGCTACACCTTC. Protein: CASQGSTAYGYTF.

V gene TRBV29-1 combines with J gene TRBJ2-2; 14 bases match TRBD2. The germline CDR1 and CDR2 sequences are SQVTM and ANQGSEA. After removal of 6 bases from V and 6 bases from J, the junction contained 3 bases not matched to a gene. The CDR3 runs 14 residues. The CDR3 spells CSVGTSGSSGELFF. For the CDR3, the DNA is TGCAGCGTGGGGACTAGCGGGAGTTCCGGGGAGCTGTTTTTT.

The V call is TRBV5-1, the J call TRBJ1-2; 7 positions match TRBD1. V was pared by 4 bases and J by 4 bases, with 4 bases of the junction left unmatched. The CDR3 loop spans 13 amino acids. Germline CDR1 and CDR2: SGHRS and YFSETQ. The CDR3 loop reads CASSPDRVYGYTF. The CDR3 bases are TGCGCCAGCAGCCCCGACAGGGTCTATGGCTACACCTTC.

The rearrangement uses TRBV5-1 and TRBJ2-2; TRBD1 is a possible D gene (5 bases). V lost 4 bases, J lost 1 base, and 14 bases lay in between. The CDR3 sequence is 16 residues long. Germline V gene data show CDR1 as SGHRS and CDR2 as YFSETQ. The CDR3 sequence is CASSPMGQGNTGELFF. In DNA, the CDR3 is TGCGCCAGCAGCCCCATGGGGCAGGGGAACACCGGGGAGCTGTTTTTT.

This chain uses TRBV28 with TRBJ1-1, with a weak D call TRBD1 (5 bases). CDR1 is MDHEN and CDR2 is SYDVKM in the germline V gene. CDR3 size: 17 residues. Trimming took 1 base from V and 3 from J, leaving 18 bases between them. Here the CDR3 DNA reads TGTGCCAGCAGTTTATCGAGGAGAAGGGCGGGGCACACTGAAGCTTTCTTT. It yields the protein CASSLSRRRAGHTEAFF. The full variable domain, completed using reference TRBV28 and TRBJ1-1, is DVKVTQSSRYLVKRTGEKVFLECVQDMDHENMFWYRQDPGLGLRLIYFSYDVKMKEKGDIPEGYSVSREKKERFSLILESASTNQTSMYLCASSLSRRRAGHTEAFFGQGTRLTVV.

This sequence joins TRBV10-3 and TRBJ2-2; TRBD1 agrees at 7 bases. CDR1 is ENHRY and CDR2 is SYGVKD in the germline V gene. There are 15 residues in the CDR3. J gave up 5 bases and V 7 bases, and 10 bases lay outside the gene matches. DNA of the CDR3: TGTGCCATCATGCGGCAGGGGGTTAGGACCGGGGAGCTGTTTTTT. Translation: CAIMRQGVRTGELFF.

This chain uses TRBV30 with TRBJ2-5, with a possible D match to TRBD1 (5 bases). From germline, CDR1 is GTSNPN and CDR2 SVGIG (reference sequence). The V and J ends lost 0 bases and 6 bases respectively, with 11 bases between them. CDR3 length: 13 amino acids. The CDR3 coding sequence is TGTGCCTGGAGTGTTCAGGGTGGGAAGACCCAGTACTTC. Its protein is CAWSVQGGKTQYF.

This clone was detected only a few times. The rearrangement links TRBV30 to TRBJ2-1, with a possible D match to TRBD2 (5 bases). V dropped 0 bases and J dropped 1 base, with 10 bases sitting between them. CDR3 length equals 15 residues. Germline CDR1 reads GTSNPN; CDR2 reads SVGIG (reference sequence). The CDR3 sequence: CAWSVAAESYNEQFF. CDR3 bases: TGTGCCTGGAGTGTAGCAGCGGAATCCTACAATGAGCAGTTCTTC.

The V call is TRBV6-1, the J call TRBJ1-5; D call uncertain. The V end was cut by 2 bases, the J end by 10 bases, with 21 bases between. Germline V gene lookup returns CDR1 MNHNS and CDR2 SASEGT. The CDR3 extends over 16 amino acids. This chain's CDR3 is CASSEFIERQSGPQHF. CDR3 bases: TGTGCCAGCAGTGAATTCATCGAACGGCAATCAGGACCCCAGCATTTT.

V is TRBV2 and J is TRBJ1-2, with TRBD1 identical over 8 bases. The CDR3 extends over 14 amino acids. J gave up 5 bases and V 2 bases, and 4 bases lay outside the gene matches. Per germline, CDR1 SNHLY and CDR2 FYNNEI. Here the CDR3 DNA reads TGTGCCAGCAGTGAATTCAGACAGGGGTATGGCTACACCTTC. Protein product: CASSEFRQGYGYTF.

The sample holds one count of this clone. J is TRBJ2-5 and V is TRBV5-4, with 15 bases matching TRBD2. This CDR3 comprises 18 residues. Germline V lookup: CDR1 SGHNT, CDR2 YYREEE (reference sequence). V lost 0 bases to trimming and J lost 1 base; unmatched junction nucleotides: 4. CDR3 coding DNA: TGTGCCAGCAGCTTGGGGGGGGGACTAGCGGGAGGCCAAGAGACCCAGTACTTC. Residues: CASSLGGGLAGGQETQYF.

This clone was seen a few times. This chain connects TRBV11-2 to TRBJ2-1, with D unclear. The CDR3 runs to 15 residues. With 1 base removed from V and 6 bases from J, the gap between germline ends came to 13 bases. Germline V gene data show CDR1 as SGHAT and CDR2 as FQNNGV. This CDR3 reads CASSLAPAVANEQFF. DNA of the CDR3: TGTGCCAGCAGCTTAGCCCCCGCGGTCGCCAATGAGCAGTTCTTC.

The chain is built from TRBV11-2 and TRBJ2-7, with 9 nucleotides matching TRBD2. Germline-derived CDR1 and CDR2 are SGHAT and FQNNGV. The CDR3 extends over 16 amino acids. The ends lost 5 bases at V and 0 bases at J; junction bases unmatched: 8. CDR3 nucleotides: TGTGCCAGCAGCCCCGTAGCGGGAGAGGGCTCCTACGAGCAGTACTTC. Its protein product is CASSPVAGEGSYEQYF.

The chain joins TRBV5-1 to TRBJ1-2; 7 bases align to TRBD1. The V segment lost 0 bases and the J segment 8 bases; nucleotides outside the gene matches: 10. CDR1 SGHRS and CDR2 YFSETQ come from the germline V gene. The CDR3 totals 15 residues. The CDR3 spells CASSLETGTAGGYTF. The CDR3 nucleotides are TGCGCCAGCAGCTTGGAGACCGGGACAGCAGGGGGCTACACCTTC.

The V gene is TRBV5-1, the J gene TRBJ1-1; 11 bases align to TRBD1. The V and J ends lost 0 bases and 5 bases, in that order; junction bases with no gene match: 12. CDR1 SGHRS and CDR2 YFSETQ come from the germline V gene. The CDR3 consists of 18 residues. DNA for the CDR3: TGCGCCAGCAGCTTGGGTCGGACAGGGGGCGCGGGTGGTACTGAAGCTTTCTTT. Residues: CASSLGRTGGAGGTEAFF.

V and J are TRBV30 and TRBJ1-4, with 8 bases aligning to TRBD1. The V segment lost 4 bases and the J segment 10 bases; nucleotides outside the gene matches: 2. Germline loops: CDR1 GTSNPN, CDR2 SVGIG (reference sequence). The CDR3 sequence is 11 residues long. The CDR3 is CAWNDRGKLFF. The CDR3 DNA reads as TGTGCCTGGAATGACAGGGGAAAACTGTTTTTT.

The gene calls are TRBV10-3 and TRBJ1-3; no reliable D call. Trimming removed 11 bases at V and 3 bases at J, with 8 bases between. CDR1 and CDR2 (germline): ENHRY, SYGVKD. The CDR3 is made up of 11 amino acids. DNA of the CDR3: TGTGCCCTCGGCGGTGGAAACACCATATATTTT. As protein: CALGGGNTIYF.

Concerning this clone: At one of its ends the junction is not consistent with the germline gene, which may arise from a read error. This rearrangement joins TRBV3-1 (or the pseudogene TRBV3-2) to TRBJ1-2; 9 bases line up with TRBD1. The CDR3 extends over 12 amino acids. The germline V gene encodes CDR1 LGHDT and CDR2 YNNKEL (reference sequence). In DNA, the CDR3 is TGTGCCAGCAGCCAAGAGGAGGGACAGGGCCACTTC. It codes for CASSQEEGQGHF.

The V call is TRBV2, the J call TRBJ2-1; D is uncertain. V was trimmed by 4 bases and J by 3 bases, leaving 4 bases between them. Germline V lookup: CDR1 SNHLY, CDR2 FYNNEI. This CDR3 comprises 12 residues. The CDR3 loop reads CASSGGYNEQFF. CDR3 coding DNA: TGTGCCAGCAGTGGAGGCTACAATGAGCAGTTCTTC.